The rows below give T cell receptor beta chains drawn from one sample of a study of blood T cell repertoires in COVID-19. Assay: immunoSEQ multiplex PCR; the TCRdb copy retains only in-frame clones and omits some. Here the sample spans some 260,000 clones, almost 90% being singletons. Sequencing was done on a sample of peripheral blood. These receptors were taken from an elderly man with acute or convalescent COVID-19. The CDR3 runs from the conserved cysteine through the conserved F or W. The D gene is left open where the match is weak. Clone size is shown for a subset of rows, as once, few, many or a class of expanded clone.

clone size,CDR3 length,J gene,V gene,D gene,CDR3 protein,CDR3 DNA
-,16,TRBJ2-2,TRBV11-3,TRBD2,CASSPGALRGTGELFF,TGTGCCAGCAGCCCCGGGGCCCTGCGGGGGACCGGGGAGCTGTTTTTT
once,17,TRBJ1-5,TRBV5-1,-,CASSRGPWDNSNQPQHF,TGCGCCAGCAGCCGGGGCCCCTGGGACAATAGCAATCAGCCCCAGCATTTT
-,15,TRBJ2-7,TRBV7-2,-,CASSLGQPMAYEQYF,TGTGCCAGCAGCCTCGGACAGCCGATGGCCTACGAGCAGTACTTC
-,13,TRBJ1-5,TRBV24-1,-,CATSDNRNQPQHF,TGTGCCACCAGTGACAACAGGAATCAGCCCCAGCATTTT
-,14,TRBJ2-5,TRBV2,-,CASRRLPDRETQYF,TGTGCCAGCAGGAGGCTCCCGGACAGAGAGACCCAGTACTTC
-,16,TRBJ1-6,TRBV18,TRBD1,CASSPIDRGYNSPLHF,TGTGCCAGCTCACCGATCGACAGGGGATATAATTCACCCCTCCACTTT
-,15,TRBJ2-4,TRBV6-6,TRBD1,CASSYSSTGGNIQYF,TGTGCCAGCAGTTACTCTTCCACAGGGGGAAACATTCAGTACTTC
once,15,TRBJ2-1,TRBV18,TRBD2,CASSPGLAGSNEQFF,TGTGCCAGCTCACCGGGACTAGCGGGTTCAAATGAGCAGTTCTTC
-,13,TRBJ2-1,TRBV19,TRBD2,CASSNSGRGAEIF,TGTGCCAGTAGTAATAGCGGGAGGGGGGCCGAAATCTTC
-,17,TRBJ1-2,TRBV4-2,TRBD1,CASSQEGQGTGGKGYTF,TGTGCCAGCAGCCAAGAGGGGCAAGGGACAGGGGGCAAGGGCTACACCTTC
-,14,TRBJ1-6,TRBV7-3,-,CASSPTGYNSPLHF,TGTGCCAGCAGCCCGACAGGCTATAATTCACCCCTCCACTTT
-,15,TRBJ2-5,TRBV5-5,-,CASSLGTPQQETQYF,TGTGCCAGCAGCCTGGGGACACCGCAACAAGAGACCCAGTACTTC
-,15,TRBJ2-1,TRBV18,TRBD2,CASSPLAGLDNEQFF,TGTGCCAGCTCACCCCTAGCGGGTCTAGACAATGAGCAGTTCTTC
-,16,TRBJ1-2,TRBV14,TRBD1,CASSTDRGPKEDGYTF,TGTGCCAGCAGCACGGACAGGGGCCCTAAAGAGGATGGCTACACCTTC
once,14,TRBJ1-5,TRBV7-9,-,CASSAGFSNQPQHF,TGTGCCAGCAGCGCGGGATTTAGCAATCAGCCCCAGCATTTT
-,15,TRBJ2-1,TRBV6-2/TRBV6-3,TRBD2,CASSYWSGNYNEQFF,TGTGCCAGCAGTTACTGGAGCGGGAACTACAATGAGCAGTTCTTC
-,17,TRBJ2-5,TRBV5-6,TRBD2,CASSFRTSGQPGETQYF,TGTGCCAGCAGCTTCCGGACTAGCGGGCAACCTGGGGAGACCCAGTACTTC
-,17,TRBJ2-1,TRBV6-2/TRBV6-3,-,CASSWGAGTSVGNEQFF,TGTGCCAGCAGTTGGGGTGCCGGGACATCCGTTGGCAATGAGCAGTTCTTC
-,17,TRBJ1-3,TRBV7-8,-,CASSLSQSRVSGNTIYF,TGTGCCAGCAGCTTATCCCAATCCCGGGTATCTGGAAACACCATATATTTT
-,12,TRBJ2-2,TRBV19,-,CASSIGSGELFF,TGTGCCAGTAGTATCGGGAGCGGGGAGCTGTTTTTT
-,14,TRBJ1-1,TRBV9,-,CASSATESNTEAFF,TGTGCCAGCAGCGCAACAGAATCGAACACTGAAGCTTTCTTT
-,15,TRBJ1-1,TRBV5-1,-,CASSLRLDGNTEAFF,TGCGCCAGCAGCTTGCGGCTAGACGGTAACACTGAAGCTTTCTTT
few,15,TRBJ1-1,TRBV7-3,-,CASSLLGQGNTEAFF,TGTGCCAGCAGCTTATTAGGGCAGGGCAACACTGAAGCTTTCTTT
-,16,TRBJ2-3,TRBV28,TRBD1,CASKKATGVNTDTQYF,TGTGCCAGCAAGAAAGCAACAGGGGTTAACACAGATACGCAGTATTTT
-,14,TRBJ2-3,TRBV19,-,CASSKGEGQDTQYF,TGTGCCAGTAGTAAGGGAGAGGGCCAAGATACGCAGTATTTT
-,15,TRBJ2-5,TRBV7-3,TRBD2,CASSPTSGVQETQYF,TGTGCCAGCAGCCCGACTAGCGGGGTCCAAGAGACCCAGTACTTC
-,17,TRBJ1-5,TRBV23-1,TRBD1,CASSQSLTGWSGQPQHF,TGCGCCAGCAGTCAATCGTTGACAGGGTGGTCGGGACAGCCCCAGCATTTT
-,13,TRBJ1-2,TRBV29-1,-,CSVEDPGGYGYTF,TGCAGCGTTGAAGACCCGGGGGGATATGGCTACACCTTC
-,15,TRBJ2-7,TRBV18,TRBD1,CASSLLSGQSYEQYF,TGTGCCAGCTCACTCCTCTCGGGACAGTCCTACGAGCAGTACTTC
-,12,TRBJ1-2,TRBV2,TRBD1,CASRQTGDGYTF,TGTGCCAGCAGGCAGACAGGGGATGGCTACACCTTC
-,14,TRBJ2-3,TRBV5-6,TRBD1,CASSAGTGTDTQYF,TGTGCCAGCAGCGCCGGGACAGGGACAGATACGCAGTATTTT
-,15,TRBJ1-5,TRBV19,TRBD1,CASSMGTGRNQPQHF,TGTGCCAGTAGTATGGGGACAGGGCGCAATCAGCCCCAGCATTTT
-,13,TRBJ1-5,TRBV7-9,TRBD1,CASSTGANQPQHF,TGTGCCAGCAGCACAGGGGCCAATCAGCCCCAGCATTTT
-,13,TRBJ1-5,TRBV19,-,CASSWTRDQPQHF,TGTGCCAGTAGTTGGACACGGGATCAGCCCCAGCATTTT
-,16,TRBJ2-3,TRBV4-1,-,CASSQDSSVSTDTQYF,TGCGCCAGCAGCCAAGATTCCAGCGTCAGCACAGATACGCAGTATTTT
-,16,TRBJ2-3,TRBV4-2,-,CASSPLVGGAGDTQYF,TGTGCCAGCAGCCCCTTGGTGGGGGGGGCCGGGGATACGCAGTATTTT
once,16,TRBJ2-1,TRBV21-1,-,CASSKAGDRGHNEQFF,TGTGCCAGCAGCAAAGCGGGGGACAGGGGACACAATGAGCAGTTCTTC
-,12,TRBJ1-1,TRBV18,TRBD1,CASSDRGLATFF,TGTGCCAGCTCCGACAGGGGGTTGGCGACTTTCTTT
once,15,TRBJ1-5,TRBV5-5,-,CASSLNVGSPGPQHF,TGTGCCAGCAGCTTAAATGTTGGGTCCCCGGGGCCCCAGCATTTT
few,14,TRBJ2-1,TRBV5-1,-,CASSSGLGGNEQFF,TGCGCCAGCAGCTCCGGACTAGGGGGAAATGAGCAGTTCTTC
few,15,TRBJ2-2,TRBV4-3,TRBD2,CASSPTSGGPGELFF,TGCGCCAGCAGTCCAACCAGCGGGGGACCCGGGGAGCTGTTTTTT
once,15,TRBJ1-5,TRBV7-9,TRBD1,CASSKDRVGNQPQHF,TGTGCCAGCAGCAAGGACAGGGTCGGCAATCAGCCCCAGCATTTT
-,19,TRBJ2-5,TRBV4-3,TRBD2,CASSQDRIGLAGPQETQYF,TGCGCCAGCAGCCAAGATAGGATTGGGCTAGCGGGTCCCCAAGAGACCCAGTACTTC
-,15,TRBJ2-3,TRBV5-1,-,CASSSRGGGTDTQYF,TGCGCCAGCAGCAGTCGGGGAGGAGGGACAGATACGCAGTATTTT
-,13,TRBJ1-5,TRBV6-5,-,CASSYSANQPQHF,TGTGCCAGCAGTTACTCGGCCAATCAGCCCCAGCATTTT
once,15,TRBJ1-5,TRBV19,TRBD1,CASRLDRGHNQPQHF,TGTGCCAGTAGATTGGACAGGGGGCACAATCAGCCCCAGCATTTT
-,15,TRBJ2-1,TRBV14,TRBD1,CASSPRPGQYNEQFF,TGTGCCAGCAGCCCGAGGCCGGGACAGTACAATGAGCAGTTCTTC
-,14,TRBJ1-2,TRBV6-2/TRBV6-3,-,CASSPAGAPYGYTF,TGTGCCAGCAGTCCGGCAGGGGCCCCCTATGGCTACACCTTC
-,14,TRBJ1-1,TRBV7-9,-,CASSFLSRNTEAFF,TGTGCCAGCAGCTTTCTTTCGCGGAACACTGAAGCTTTCTTT
-,15,TRBJ2-1,TRBV9,TRBD2,CASSVEAGGYNEQFF,TGTGCCAGCAGCGTAGAAGCGGGGGGCTACAATGAGCAGTTCTTC
-,16,TRBJ1-3,TRBV19,-,CASSLVGITSGNTIYF,TGTGCCAGTAGTCTAGTCGGGATTACCTCTGGAAACACCATATATTTT
-,16,TRBJ2-7,TRBV13,TRBD2,CASSRPSTSGIYEQYF,TGTGCCAGCAGCCGACCCTCGACTAGCGGAATATACGAGCAGTACTTC
-,15,TRBJ1-2,TRBV3-1/TRBV3-2,-,CASSQEWERGGGYTF,TGTGCCAGCAGCCAAGAATGGGAAAGGGGAGGAGGCTACACCTTC